This T cell receptor beta chain is drawn from a study of blood T cell repertoires in COVID-19. Turning to the study itself: Donors in the United States, Italy and Spain gave samples during acute or convalescent COVID-19.

The table came from immunoSEQ multiplex PCR; TCRdb's copy has only in-frame clones and leaves some out. The data contain 170,000 or so clones, around nine tenths of them singletons. The sample taken for sequencing was peripheral blood. The source is a man aged 50-60 years with acute or convalescent COVID-19.

The CDR3 spells CASSLGGGARYNEQFF. The CDR3, as DNA: TGCGCCAGCAGCTTGGGCGGGGGGGCACGCTACAATGAGCAGTTCTTC. The chain combines TRBV5-1 with TRBJ2-1; 9 bases align to TRBD2. The germline V gene encodes CDR1 SGHRS and CDR2 YFSETQ. The CDR3 loop spans 16 amino acids. The V gene end was trimmed by 0 bases and the J gene end by 3 bases; junction bases not matched to a gene: 4.